These 2 T cell receptor beta chains originate from one sample sequenced in a study of OX40 agonist ivuxolimab in advanced cancers. Clones were read by immunoSEQ multiplex PCR, and TCRdb kept only the in-frame ones, dropping some. The profile shows tens of thousands of clones, 70% to 90% of them singletons. The input for sequencing was CD4+ or CD8+ T cells sorted from blood, taken in a trial of the OX40 agonist ivuxolimab. The receptors derive from an adult with an advanced solid tumor such as melanoma, head and neck, liver or kidney cancer.

This clone has just one count. The J gene is TRBJ1-6, the V gene TRBV6-5, with 7 bases fitting TRBD1. The germline gives CDR1 MNHEY, CDR2 SVGAGI. The V gene end was trimmed by 8 bases and the J gene end by 6 bases; junction bases not matched to a gene: 4. The CDR3 extends over 13 amino acids. The chain's CDR3 is CASGRDSNSPLHF. For the CDR3, the DNA is TGTGCCAGCGGACGGGACAGTAATTCACCCCTCCACTTT.

The chain joins TRBV5-4 to TRBJ1-3, with 7 positions matching TRBD1. The CDR3 consists of 15 residues. J gave up 0 bases and V 4 bases, and 4 bases lay outside the gene matches. Germline assignment: CDR1 SGHNT and CDR2 YYREEE (reference sequence). The CDR3 sequence: CASSMGQSSGNTIYF. The CDR3 DNA is TGTGCCAGCAGCATGGGACAGTCCTCTGGAAACACCATATATTTT.